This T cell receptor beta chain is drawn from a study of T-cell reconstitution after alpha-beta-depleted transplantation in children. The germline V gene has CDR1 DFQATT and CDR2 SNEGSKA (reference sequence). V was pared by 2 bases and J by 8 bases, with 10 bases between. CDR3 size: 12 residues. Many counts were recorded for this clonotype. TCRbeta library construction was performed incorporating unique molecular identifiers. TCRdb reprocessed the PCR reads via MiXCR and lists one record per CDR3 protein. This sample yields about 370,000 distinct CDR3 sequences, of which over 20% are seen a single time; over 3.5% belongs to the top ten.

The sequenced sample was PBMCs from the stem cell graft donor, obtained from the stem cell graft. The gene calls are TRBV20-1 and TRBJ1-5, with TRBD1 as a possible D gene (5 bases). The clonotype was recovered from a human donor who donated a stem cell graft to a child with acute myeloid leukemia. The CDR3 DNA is TGCAGTGCTAGACCAGGGTCAGAGCCCCAGCATTTT. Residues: CSARPGSEPQHF.